The rows below give T cell receptor beta chains drawn from one sample of a study of T cells in localized non-small cell lung cancer. Sequencing was performed with immunoSEQ multiplex PCR; in TCRdb, only in-frame clones are kept and a portion is missing. This table has more than 45,000 clones, 70% to 80% appearing once. Here the sequenced sample was peripheral blood, taken before any cancer treatment. These receptors all come from a man aged 35 to 70 with stage I squamous cell lung carcinoma. Each CDR3 is given with its conserved first and last residue. A D gene is named only where the DNA matches it firmly. Only part of the rows carry a size: once, few, many, or a class if the clone is expanded.

>TRBJ1-3|.|TRBV6-5|.
CASRKTGPSGNTIYF
TGTGCCAGCAGGAAAACGGGGCCCTCTGGAAACACCATATATTTT
>TRBJ1-1|.|TRBV4-2|.
CASSQDRGTEAFF
TGTGCCAGCAGCCAAGATCGAGGGACAGAAGCTTTCTTT
>TRBJ1-5|TRBD1|TRBV27|.
CASSLSQGGGQPQHF
TGTGCCAGCAGTTTAAGTCAGGGGGGAGGTCAGCCCCAGCATTTT
>TRBJ1-2|.|TRBV7-2|.
CASSLAQYGYTF
TGTGCCAGCAGCTTAGCACAGTATGGCTACACCTTC
>TRBJ2-2|.|TRBV6-6|.
CASTPGGGELFF
TGTGCCAGCACCCCCGGGGGCGGGGAGCTGTTTTTT
>TRBJ2-7|.|TRBV2|.
CASSEMYEQYF
TGTGCCAGCAGTGAAATGTACGAGCAGTACTTC
>TRBJ1-5|TRBD1|TRBV6-1|.
CASSEGDRGPYSNQPQHF
TGTGCCAGCAGTGAGGGGGACAGGGGTCCCTATAGCAATCAGCCCCAGCATTTT
>TRBJ2-6|.|TRBV5-8|.
CASRRGPGANVLTF
TGTGCCAGCCGACGGGGGCCCGGGGCCAACGTCCTGACTTTC
>TRBJ2-7|.|TRBV7-2|once
CASSLAAGTYEQYF
TGTGCCAGCAGCTTAGCGGCCGGTACTTACGAGCAGTACTTC
>TRBJ2-7|.|TRBV7-6|.
CASSLEDRGYEQYF
TGTGCCAGCAGCTTAGAGGACCGAGGCTACGAGCAGTACTTC
>TRBJ1-3|TRBD1|TRBV25-1|many
CATGTGSGTIYF
TGTGCCACCGGGACAGGTTCGGGCACCATATATTTT
>TRBJ2-7|TRBD1|TRBV25-1|.
CASSEDRDPYEQYF
TGTGCCAGCAGTGAGGACAGGGATCCCTACGAGCAGTACTTC
>TRBJ2-7|.|TRBV28|.
CASSLSGSSYEQYF
TGTGCCAGCAGTTTAAGCGGTAGCTCCTACGAGCAGTACTTC
>TRBJ2-5|TRBD1|TRBV19|.
CASSVQGTQETQYF
TGTGCCAGTAGTGTACAGGGGACCCAGGAGACCCAGTACTTC
>TRBJ2-1|TRBD2|TRBV19|once
CASSIGGAGGPGNEQFF
TGTGCCAGTAGTATAGGTGGAGCGGGGGGACCGGGGAATGAGCAGTTCTTC
>TRBJ2-1|.|TRBV13|.
CASSLAGIGEQFF
TGTGCCAGCAGCTTAGCGGGGATAGGAGAGCAGTTCTTC
>TRBJ1-1|.|TRBV7-9|.
CASSLYSGAGHTEAFF
TGTGCCAGCAGCTTATACAGCGGAGCAGGGCACACTGAAGCTTTCTTT
>TRBJ1-5|.|TRBV5-3|.
CARSPDITAPNQPQHF
TGTGCCAGAAGCCCGGACATCACCGCCCCTAATCAGCCCCAGCATTTT
>TRBJ1-2|.|TRBV2|.
CASSERQLADGYTF
TGTGCCAGCAGTGAACGACAGCTTGCCGATGGCTACACCTTC
>TRBJ2-7|TRBD1|TRBV4-1|.
CASSQDGTGYYEQYF
TGCGCCAGCAGCCAAGATGGGACAGGGTACTACGAGCAGTACTTC
>TRBJ2-7|TRBD1|TRBV5-4|.
CASSYGTGGYEQYF
TGTGCCAGCAGCTACGGGACAGGGGGCTACGAGCAGTACTTC
>TRBJ2-5|.|TRBV28|few
CASSPRAEQETQYF
TGTGCCAGCAGTCCCCGGGCCGAACAAGAGACCCAGTACTTC
>TRBJ1-4|TRBD1|TRBV4-1|medium-sized
CASSLTGVGEKLFF
TGCGCCAGCAGTCTGACAGGGGTTGGTGAAAAACTGTTTTTT
>TRBJ2-3|.|TRBV11-2|few
CASSLGGTQYF
TGTGCCAGCAGCCTAGGGGGTACGCAGTATTTT
>TRBJ1-2|.|TRBV11-2|few
CASSLGRDGYTF
TGTGCCAGCAGCTTAGGCAGGGATGGCTACACCTTC
>TRBJ1-3|TRBD1|TRBV28|.
CASSFSGGEVGNTIYF
TGTGCCAGCAGTTTTTCAGGGGGCGAGGTTGGAAACACCATATATTTT
>TRBJ2-3|TRBD1|TRBV7-3|.
CASSLQGASTDTQYF
TGTGCCAGCAGCCTACAGGGGGCATCGACAGATACGCAGTATTTT
>TRBJ1-5|TRBD1|TRBV4-3|.
CASSQADRDQPQHF
TGCGCCAGCAGCCAGGCAGACAGGGATCAGCCCCAGCATTTT
>TRBJ2-7|.|TRBV6-5|.
CASRGAVAAYEQYF
TGTGCCAGCAGAGGGGCCGTGGCCGCCTACGAGCAGTACTTC
>TRBJ1-1|.|TRBV9|few
CASNPDGNTEAFF
TGTGCCAGCAACCCGGACGGGAACACTGAAGCTTTCTTT
>TRBJ1-3|.|TRBV10-2|.
CASRSGDVSGNTIYF
TGCGCCAGCAGATCAGGAGACGTCTCTGGAAACACCATATATTTT
>TRBJ2-7|.|TRBV7-9|.
CASSLAGGTYEQYF
TGTGCCAGCAGCTTAGCCGGTGGGACCTACGAGCAGTACTTC
>TRBJ1-5|.|TRBV6-5|.
CASRRRTDENQPQHF
TGTGCCAGCAGACGTAGGACAGACGAGAATCAGCCCCAGCATTTT
>TRBJ1-6|.|TRBV9|.
CASSGTDSSYNSPLHF
TGTGCCAGCAGCGGGACAGACAGCTCCTATAATTCACCCCTCCACTTT
>TRBJ2-7|.|TRBV9|.
CASSVGSLSYEQYF
TGTGCCAGCAGCGTAGGGTCTCTCTCTTACGAGCAGTACTTC
>TRBJ1-2|.|TRBV28|.
CASSGGGGVANYGYTF
TGTGCCAGCAGTGGGGGAGGCGGGGTGGCTAACTATGGCTACACCTTC
>TRBJ1-1|TRBD1|TRBV30|.
CAWSTGAVNTEAFF
TGTGCCTGGTCTACAGGGGCGGTGAACACTGAAGCTTTCTTT
>TRBJ2-5|.|TRBV7-3|.
CASSLSVGLPKETQYF
TGTGCCAGCAGCTTAAGTGTAGGGCTCCCAAAGGAGACCCAGTACTTC
>TRBJ2-7|TRBD1|TRBV23-1|.
CASRPLGTVPYEQYF
TGCGCCAGCAGGCCCCTTGGGACAGTCCCCTACGAGCAGTACTTC